Below, one T cell receptor (beta chain) is given with its context. V trimming: 0 bases; J trimming: 6 bases; junction bases outside the gene matches: 4. This CDR3 is 14 amino acids long. The germline CDR1 and CDR2 sequences are GTSNPN and SVGIG (reference sequence). This table comes from immunoSEQ multiplex PCR, and its TCRdb copy is limited to in-frame clones, with some not included. The sample holds hundreds of thousands of clones, approximately 90% seen once. This sample is drawn from a study of cytomegalovirus exposure and HLA in healthy donors. It was the roughly 120-subject validation cohort, separate from the roughly 700-subject first cohort, to which the donors belonged.

What was sequenced was PBMCs. The rearrangement joins TRBV30 to TRBJ2-5; 10 bases are shared with TRBD2. This clonotype originated in a woman younger than 35 in good health and CMV-seronegative. The CDR3 DNA follows: TGTGCCTGGAGTGTACTGACTAGCGGGCAGACCCAGTACTTC. Amino acid sequence: CAWSVLTSGQTQYF.